These T cell receptor beta chains were read from a single sample in a study of cytomegalovirus exposure and HLA in healthy donors. The assay was immunoSEQ multiplex PCR, and TCRdb's table has in-frame clones only and misses some. This sample yields under 200,000 clones, of which 70% to 90% are seen a single time; around 2.1% belongs to the top ten. Sequenced material: PBMCs. The receptors were gathered from a young woman in good health and CMV-seropositive. CDR3s leave out the opening cysteine and the closing phenylalanine or tryptophan. Each record gives: V gene, J gene, CDR3 protein.

>TRBV4-1|TRBJ1-4
ASSQGPQGTNEKLF
>TRBV5-5|TRBJ2-2
ASRQRTTGNTGELF
>TRBV9|TRBJ2-3
ASSVTARPPTDTQY
>TRBV5-5|TRBJ2-3
ASPARRGVTDTQY
>TRBV5-1|TRBJ1-2
ASSLEGQGNYGYT
>TRBV27|TRBJ2-1
ASSLGTSGGNEQF
>TRBV18|TRBJ1-6
ASSQEVINSPLH
>TRBV27|TRBJ2-3
ASRTLSGDTQY
>TRBV5-5|TRBJ2-7
ASSRGGEQY
>TRBV19|TRBJ2-2
ASSNPGQGAWELF
>TRBV30|TRBJ1-2
AWSEDSMYGYT
>TRBV19|TRBJ2-6
ASSYRGRAPFSGANVLT
>TRBV2|TRBJ1-6
ASTLDRGSSYNSPLH
>TRBV7-2|TRBJ2-2
ASSHRLAGTGELF
>TRBV30|TRBJ2-1
AWRVRGGGSYNEQF
>TRBV5-4|TRBJ2-7
ASSPDNYEQY
>TRBV6-5|TRBJ1-2
ASSYTGPPYGYT
>TRBV5-1|TRBJ2-1
ATRGAGTSYNEQF
>TRBV6-5|TRBJ1-1
ASGYGGETQAF
>TRBV19|TRBJ1-4
ASSYQGQTNEKLF
>TRBV15|TRBJ2-2
ATSREAVPGELF
>TRBV11-2|TRBJ2-5
ASSPRLAGGETQY
>TRBV2|TRBJ2-5
ASTQGVGLETQY
>TRBV29-1|TRBJ2-2
SVEIGTGGGGELF
>TRBV11-2|TRBJ1-1
ASSPRREGEAF
>TRBV7-2|TRBJ1-5
ASSPEPNQPQH
>TRBV14|TRBJ2-4
ASSLGTSGETRNIQY
>TRBV11-2|TRBJ1-2
ASRGGAGEINYGYT
>TRBV28|TRBJ2-7
ASRPRRDRYEQY
>TRBV6-1|TRBJ1-5
ASTVRDLNQPQH
>TRBV5-4|TRBJ2-3
ASSRFAESTDTQY
>TRBV7-9|TRBJ2-4
ASSLQGPGQNIQY
>TRBV6-1|TRBJ2-1
ASSATSGDYNEQF
>TRBV10-3|TRBJ2-2
ATRDGTGTTGELF
>TRBV4-1|TRBJ1-2
ASSRTRDIANYGYT
>TRBV6-1|TRBJ1-3
ASSEGTGYGNTIY
>TRBV6-4|TRBJ1-5
ASSAWETGDQPQH
>TRBV6-1|TRBJ1-2
ASSGPGPGYGYT
>TRBV9|TRBJ2-7
ASSPGTGVSYEQY
>TRBV15|TRBJ2-7
ATSRERRLSYEQY
>TRBV9|TRBJ2-5
ASSATGGDETQY
>TRBV6-5|TRBJ2-5
ASSYQTSGGTQY
>TRBV7-3|TRBJ2-3
ASSLMGLGDTDTQY
>TRBV4-1|TRBJ2-5
ASRPTGGVETQY
>TRBV7-2|TRBJ2-7
ASSPLDSTYEQY
>TRBV7-2|TRBJ1-1
ASSTGQNTEAF
>TRBV7-9|TRBJ1-2
ASSLDRGIVFYGYT